One sample yielded the 8 T cell receptor beta chains listed below, sequenced in a study of blood T cell repertoires in COVID-19. Some clones are missing from TCRdb's copy, which holds only in-frame ones; the method was immunoSEQ multiplex PCR. Found here are 150,000 to 180,000 clones, under 85% of them singletons; the top ten hold about 0.63%. The source material was peripheral blood. Source of these receptors: a man aged 60 to 69 with COVID-19, enrolled during active disease.

V gene TRBV2 combines with J gene TRBJ2-2; TRBD2 agrees at 8 bases. The CDR3 is made up of 16 amino acids. V was clipped by 3 bases and J by 5 bases; unmatched bases: 8. Per germline, CDR1 SNHLY and CDR2 FYNNEI. CDR3 residues: CASSEWGSGRTGELFF. The CDR3 DNA follows: TGTGCCAGCAGTGAGTGGGGGAGCGGGAGAACCGGGGAGCTGTTTTTT.

This chain connects TRBV6-5 to TRBJ1-5; a possible D gene is TRBD1 (6 bases). Germline V CDR1 and CDR2: MNHEY, SVGAGI. This CDR3 has 16 amino acids. V shed 0 bases and J shed 6 bases, with 15 bases lying between them. The CDR3, as DNA: TGTGCCAGCAGTTACTCGATGGCGGGGGGCGGTCAGCCCCAGCATTTT. This translates into CASSYSMAGGGQPQHF.

The rearrangement links TRBV19 to TRBJ1-1, with TRBD1 matching 7 bases. The V and J ends lost 4 bases and 8 bases, in that order; junction bases with no gene match: 7. Germline lookup yields CDR1 LNHDA and CDR2 SQIVND (reference sequence). This CDR3 is built from 13 residues. The CDR3 DNA reads as TGTGCCAGTAGTAGGATTGGGACAGCAGAAGCTTTCTTT. Its protein is CASSRIGTAEAFF.

The chain carries TRBV29-1 and TRBJ1-1, with TRBD1 identical over 7 bases. V shed 4 bases, J shed 0 bases, and the junction held 5 bases outside the gene matches. CDR1 is SQVTM, CDR2 ANQGSEA, per germline. The CDR3 is 14 amino acids. The CDR3 sequence: CSVARDRMNTEAFF. DNA for the CDR3: TGCAGCGTTGCTCGGGACAGAATGAACACTGAAGCTTTCTTT. The variable domain in full, completed from reference TRBV29-1 and TRBJ1-1, reads SAVISQKPSRDICQRGTSLTIQCQVDSQVTMMFWYRQQPGQSLTLIATANQGSEATYESGFVIDKFPISRPNLTFSTLTVSNMSPEDSSIYLCSVARDRMNTEAFFGQGTRLTVV.

The V call is TRBV6-6, the J call TRBJ1-1, with D possibly being TRBD1 (5 bases). The CDR3 sequence is 14 residues long. V lost 6 bases, J lost 1 base, and 12 bases lay in between. CDR1 is MNHNY, CDR2 SVGAGI, per germline (reference sequence). The CDR3 nucleotides are TGTGCCAGCAGCGGGGCGGGGGGGAACACTGAAGCTTTCTTT. Protein sequence: CASSGAGGNTEAFF.

In this sample, this clone turned up once. J is TRBJ1-2 and V is TRBV11-2, with D perhaps TRBD1 (6 bases). V was trimmed by 5 bases and J by 2 bases, leaving 15 bases between them. Per germline, CDR1 SGHAT and CDR2 FQNNGV. CDR3 size: 15 residues. CDR3 DNA: TGTGCCAGCAGCCTTGATGGGGGGGCGAACTATGGCTACACCTTC. Translating gives CASSLDGGANYGYTF.

J is TRBJ2-3 and V is TRBV18; 8 nucleotides line up with TRBD2. The CDR3 extends over 15 amino acids. Germline-derived CDR1 and CDR2 are KGHSH and LQKENI. Trimming took 2 bases from V and 2 from J; bases not matched to a gene: 3. The CDR3 coding sequence is TGTGCCAGCTCACCAACGGGGGGGCCCACAGATACGCAGTATTTT. Amino acid sequence: CASSPTGGPTDTQYF.

The table lists this clone with a count of one. The chain combines TRBV5-1 with TRBJ2-3; D perhaps matches TRBD1 (6 bases). Germline V gives CDR1 SGHRS, CDR2 YFSETQ. The CDR3 spans 15 residues. The V gene lost 4 bases and the J gene lost 2 bases, with 14 bases spanning the gap. CDR3: CASSLTGFDTDTQYF. The CDR3 DNA reads as TGCGCCAGCAGCCTTACAGGGTTCGACACAGATACGCAGTATTTT.